The source of this T cell receptor beta chain is a study of T cells in Graves' hyperthyroidism and ophthalmopathy. Overall study results and limits: Blood held most thyroid clonotypes expanded above 0.001 frequency.

TCR beta CDR3 region amplification was performed from RNA transcripts. The primer set for the first-round RT-PCR of the TCR CDR3 was HTBI. MiXCR, applied by TCRdb to the multiplex PCR reads, yields one record per CDR3 protein. The repertoire has under 200,000 distinct CDR3 sequences, about 9.4% of them found once; the top ten carry about 20%. This clonotype was recorded a few times. Antigen: not known. Disease duration under 2 months; hyperthyroidism patients were aged 18 to 65. Looked up from germline, CDR1 is SGHTA and CDR2 is FQGTGA. V lost 6 bases to trimming and J lost 4 bases; unmatched junction nucleotides: 2. The CDR3 loop spans 14 amino acids.

The sequencing sample was made of blood. The TCR sequence derives from a woman between 18 and 29 years old with Graves' hyperthyroidism that later progressed to Graves' ophthalmopathy. The V call is TRBV7-3, the J call TRBJ2-1, with 11 bases fitting TRBD2. The CDR3 DNA reads TGTGCCAGCAGTCGACTAGCGGGGTACAATGAGCAGTTCTTC. Translated: CASSRLAGYNEQFF.